Shown below are 3 T cell receptor beta chains from a single sample sequenced in a study of cytomegalovirus exposure and HLA in healthy donors. PCR involved 60 Vbeta and 13 Jbeta primers. Only in-frame clones appear in the TCRdb table, and some are missing; sequencing was by immunoSEQ multiplex PCR. The sample holds fewer than 75,000 clones, approximately 79% seen once. Material: PBMCs. The receptors come from a woman aged 30 to 39 in good health and CMV-seronegative.

The chain has TRBV5-4 and TRBJ1-1; possible D gene TRBD1, 6 bases. Trimming shortened V by 3 bases and J by 10 bases, and 22 bases separated the two germline ends. CDR3 length: 15 residues. Germline V CDR1 and CDR2: SGHNT, YYREEE (reference sequence). For the CDR3, the DNA is TGTGCCAGCAGCTCGAGTCAGGGGATGTTAGGGGGAGCTTTCTTT. Protein product: CASSSSQGMLGGAFF. Together with reference TRBV5-4 and TRBJ1-1, the CDR3 gives the full variable domain: ETGVTQSPTHLIKTRGQQVTLRCSSQSGHNTVSWYQQALGQGPQFIFQYYREEENGRGNFPPRFSGLQFPNYSSELNVNALELDDSALYLCASSSSQGMLGGAFFGQGTRLTVV.

The chain has TRBV19 and TRBJ1-1; 7 positions match TRBD1. Germline V lookup: CDR1 LNHDA, CDR2 SQIVND (reference sequence). The CDR3 is 15 residues long. Trimming cost V 3 bases and J 5 bases; bases outside gene matches: 9. The CDR3 nucleotides read TGTGCCAGTAGTATCGACAGGGTAAAAGGGACTGAAGCTTTCTTT. Its protein product is CASSIDRVKGTEAFF.

V usage is TRBV6-1 and J usage is TRBJ1-2, with 11 bases lining up with TRBD1. Germline values: CDR1 MNHNS, CDR2 SASEGT. The CDR3 loop spans 15 amino acids. V was clipped by 3 bases and J by 8 bases; unmatched bases: 8. CDR3 protein: CASSDLDRGPGGYTF. The CDR3 nucleotides read TGTGCCAGCAGTGACCTGGACAGGGGGCCCGGAGGCTACACCTTC.